This TCR beta chain originates from a study of identical twins. V was cut by 4 bases and J by 5 bases, with 9 bases left in between. The CDR3 contains 12 residues. Germline V gene lookup returns CDR1 SQVTM and CDR2 ANQGSEA. In TCRdb, the 5' RACE reads were re-called with MiXCR into one record per CDR3 protein. This table has 700,000 or so distinct CDR3 sequences, roughly 8% appearing once. This clonotype was observed many times. Its target is not known. Study findings and constraints: Abundant beta clonotypes from cord blood had fewer insertions, unlike memory repertoires, which showed none. Researchers reported weaker excess twin sharing in beta out-of-frame sequences.

These same data were also listed under a study on yellow fever vaccine responses in identical twins.

The V and J genes are TRBV29-1 and TRBJ2-1; maybe TRBD2 (5 bases). The TCR comes from a woman younger than 35 in good health. Source material: PBMCs. The CDR3: CSVGGGDNEQFF. The CDR3 DNA reads as TGCAGCGTTGGTGGAGGTGACAATGAGCAGTTCTTC.